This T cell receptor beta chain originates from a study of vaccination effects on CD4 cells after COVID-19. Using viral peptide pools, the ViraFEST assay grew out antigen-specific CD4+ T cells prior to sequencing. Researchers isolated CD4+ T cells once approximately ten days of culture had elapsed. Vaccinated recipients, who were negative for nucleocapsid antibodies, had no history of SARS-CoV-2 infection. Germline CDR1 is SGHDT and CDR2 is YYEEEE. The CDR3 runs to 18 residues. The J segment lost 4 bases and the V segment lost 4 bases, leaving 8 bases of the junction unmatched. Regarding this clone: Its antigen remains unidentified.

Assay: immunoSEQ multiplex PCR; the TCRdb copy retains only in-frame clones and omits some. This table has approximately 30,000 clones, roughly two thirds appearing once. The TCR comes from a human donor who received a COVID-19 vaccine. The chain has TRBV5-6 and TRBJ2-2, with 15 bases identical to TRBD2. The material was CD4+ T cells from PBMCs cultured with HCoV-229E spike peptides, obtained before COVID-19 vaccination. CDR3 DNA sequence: TGTGCCAGCAGCCCAGACTGGACTAGCGGGAGGGCCACCGGGGAGCTGTTTTTT. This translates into CASSPDWTSGRATGELFF.